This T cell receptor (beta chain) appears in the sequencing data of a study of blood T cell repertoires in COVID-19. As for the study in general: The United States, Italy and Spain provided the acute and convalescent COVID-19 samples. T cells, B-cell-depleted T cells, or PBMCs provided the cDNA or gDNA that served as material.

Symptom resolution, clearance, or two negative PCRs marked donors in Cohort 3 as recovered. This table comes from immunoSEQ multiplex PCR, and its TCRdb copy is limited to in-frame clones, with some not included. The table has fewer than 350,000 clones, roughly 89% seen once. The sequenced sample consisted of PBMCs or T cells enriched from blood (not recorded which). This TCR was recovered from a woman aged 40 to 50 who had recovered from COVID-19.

CDR3 in DNA: TGCAGCGTTGGACCAGGGGCAACTAATGAAAAACTGTTTTTT. It yields the protein CSVGPGATNEKLFF. V usage is TRBV29-1 and J usage is TRBJ1-4; D is possibly TRBD1 (6 bases). CDR1 and CDR2 from the germline V gene are SQVTM and ANQGSEA. The CDR3 is 14 amino acids. Trimming left V 4 bases short and J 0 bases short, with 9 bases between.